These 9 T cell receptor beta chains share one sample of origin, sequenced in a study of cytomegalovirus exposure and HLA in healthy donors (dated by TCRdb to the late 2010s). The method was the immunoSEQ multiplex PCR assay. For the multiplex PCR, a mixture combining 60 forward primers for TCR Vbeta segments and 13 reverse primers for TCR Jbeta segments was used. TCRdb stores this immuneACCESS table with in-frame sequences only. Part of the clones is absent; in the studies checked, under half of the shortfall reflects unresolved V genes, and no reason is known for the rest. The sample table lists tens of thousands of clones, around 77% of them with a count of one. The ten largest clonotypes hold about 20% of the sample. The sequenced sample consisted of PBMCs. The receptors were gathered from a woman in her thirties or forties in good health and CMV-seropositive.

The V call is TRBV18, the J call TRBJ1-1, with 7 bases fitting TRBD1. Losses at the gene ends were 3 bases for V and 5 bases for J; bases not matched to a gene: 9. Germline loops: CDR1 KGHSH, CDR2 LQKENI. The CDR3 covers 15 residues. The CDR3 loop is CASSPFRGQATEAFF. The CDR3 coding sequence is TGTGCCAGCTCACCTTTTAGGGGGCAGGCGACTGAAGCTTTCTTT.

In its sample, this clone was seen a few times. CDR3 bases: TGTGCCAGCGCAGACGGGGGGGCCCTGAACACCGGGGAGCTGTTTTTT. Its protein product is CASADGGALNTGELFF. The genes are TRBV11-3 and TRBJ2-2; 8 nucleotides align to TRBD2. This CDR3 has 16 residues. Germline assignment: CDR1 SGHNT and CDR2 YENEEA. The junction had 9 bases not matched to a gene; V was cut back by 8 bases and J by 1 base.

The chain is built from TRBV7-5 and TRBJ1-2. TRBV7-5 is a pseudogene locus. The CDR3 consists of 11 residues. The CDR3 DNA sequence: TGTGTCCCGACCCGTGGGAGGGGTTACACCTTC. It translates to CVPTRGRGYTF.

The rearrangement links TRBV11-2 to TRBJ1-1; D is uncertain. This CDR3 region has 11 residues. Trimming took off 5 bases at V and 5 bases at J, with 6 bases between the two ends. Germline CDR1 SGHAT, CDR2 FQNNGV. CDR3 bases: TGTGCCAGCAGCGTCCTTACTGAAGCTTTCTTT. Encoded protein: CASSVLTEAFF. The full variable domain, with the rest looked up from reference TRBV11-2 and TRBJ1-1, is EAGVAQSPRYKIIEKRQSVAFWCNPISGHATLYWYQQILGQGPKLLIQFQNNGVVDDSQLPKDRFSAERLKGVDSTLKIQPAKLEDSAVYLCASSVLTEAFFGQGTRLTVV.

The V gene is TRBV5-1, the J gene TRBJ2-5; D may be TRBD2 (5 bases). Germline V gene lookup returns CDR1 SGHRS and CDR2 YFSETQ. V lost 2 bases and J 2 bases, leaving 7 bases between the germline ends. The CDR3 runs 13 residues. CDR3 sequence (DNA): TGCGCCAGCAGCTTAAGAGGGCAAGAGACCCAGTACTTC. Translated, it gives CASSLRGQETQYF.

The CDR3 sequence is CSALYRYQETQYF. CDR3 bases: TGCAGCGCTCTATACAGGTACCAAGAGACCCAGTACTTC. The rearrangement uses TRBV29-1 and TRBJ2-5; a weak D match, TRBD1 (5 bases). CDR3 length: 13 residues. CDR1 SQVTM and CDR2 ANQGSEA come from the germline V gene. The germline V and J ends were trimmed by 7 bases and 0 bases, with 12 bases remaining between them.

The chain carries TRBV4-2 and TRBJ2-5, with 7 bases identical to TRBD1. This CDR3 is built from 18 residues. Germline CDR1 is LGHNA and CDR2 is YNFKEQ. V was clipped by 0 bases and J by 5 bases; unmatched bases: 15. The CDR3, as DNA: TGTGCCAGCAGCCAAGACCGGACCCGGACAGGTTCGTCGGAGACCCAGTACTTC. Residues: CASSQDRTRTGSSETQYF.

This chain's CDR3 is CASTKMLTGTGSGELFF. The CDR3, as DNA: TGTGCCAGCACCAAAATGTTAACCGGGACAGGGTCCGGGGAGCTGTTTTTT. This sequence joins TRBV5-6 and TRBJ2-2; 9 bases are shared with TRBD1. The CDR3 has 17 amino acids. Germline V gene sequence: CDR1 SGHDT, CDR2 YYEEEE. J was trimmed by 6 bases and V by 6 bases; bases with no gene match: 15.

This clone was counted a single time. The V and J genes are TRBV5-1 and TRBJ2-2, with D perhaps TRBD1 (5 bases). Germline V lookup: CDR1 SGHRS, CDR2 YFSETQ. Trimming left V 0 bases short and J 5 bases short, with 11 bases between. This CDR3 is 15 amino acids long. The CDR3 DNA reads TGCGCCAGCAGCTTGGAAGGGGCCCGAACCGGGGAGCTGTTTTTT. Its protein product is CASSLEGARTGELFF. Combining the CDR3 with reference TRBV5-1 and TRBJ2-2 gives the whole variable domain KAGVTQTPRYLIKTRGQQVTLSCSPISGHRSVSWYQQTPGQGLQFLFEYFSETQRNKGNFPGRFSGRQFSNSRSEMNVSTLELGDSALYLCASSLEGARTGELFFGEGSRLTVL.